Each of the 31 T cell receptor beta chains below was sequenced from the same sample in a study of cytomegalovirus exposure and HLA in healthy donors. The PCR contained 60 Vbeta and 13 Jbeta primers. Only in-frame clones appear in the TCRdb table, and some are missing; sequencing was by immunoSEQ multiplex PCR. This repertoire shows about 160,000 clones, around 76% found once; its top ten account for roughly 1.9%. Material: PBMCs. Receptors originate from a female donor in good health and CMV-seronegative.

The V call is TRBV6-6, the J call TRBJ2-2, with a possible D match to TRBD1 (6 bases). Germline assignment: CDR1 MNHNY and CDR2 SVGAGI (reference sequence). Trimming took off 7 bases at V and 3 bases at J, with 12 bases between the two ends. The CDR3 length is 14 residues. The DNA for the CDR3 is TGTGCCAGCACCTCGGGACATTACACCGGGGAGCTGTTTTTT. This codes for CASTSGHYTGELFF.

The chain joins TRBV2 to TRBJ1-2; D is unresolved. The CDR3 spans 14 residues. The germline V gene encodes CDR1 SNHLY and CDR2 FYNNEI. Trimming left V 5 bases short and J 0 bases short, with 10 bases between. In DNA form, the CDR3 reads TGTGCCAGCAGTCCGCAGGACTCTAACTATGGCTACACCTTC. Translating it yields CASSPQDSNYGYTF.

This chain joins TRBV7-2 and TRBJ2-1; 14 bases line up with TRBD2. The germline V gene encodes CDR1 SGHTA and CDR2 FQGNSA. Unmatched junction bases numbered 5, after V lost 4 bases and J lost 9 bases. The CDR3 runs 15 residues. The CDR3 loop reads CASSSTSGRGAEQFF. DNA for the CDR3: TGTGCCAGCAGCTCGACTAGCGGGAGGGGAGCTGAGCAGTTCTTC.

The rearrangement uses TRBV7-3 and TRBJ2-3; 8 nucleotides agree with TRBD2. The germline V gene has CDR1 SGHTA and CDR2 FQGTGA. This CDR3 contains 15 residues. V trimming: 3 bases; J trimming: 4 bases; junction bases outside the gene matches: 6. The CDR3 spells CASSFSGRSPDTQYF. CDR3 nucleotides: TGTGCCAGCAGCTTCAGCGGGAGATCCCCAGATACGCAGTATTTT. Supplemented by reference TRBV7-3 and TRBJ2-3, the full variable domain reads GAGVSQTPSNKVTEKGKYVELRCDPISGHTALYWYRQSLGQGPEFLIYFQGTGAADDSGLPNDRFFAVRPEGSVSTLKIQRTERGDSAVYLCASSFSGRSPDTQYFGPGTRLTVL.

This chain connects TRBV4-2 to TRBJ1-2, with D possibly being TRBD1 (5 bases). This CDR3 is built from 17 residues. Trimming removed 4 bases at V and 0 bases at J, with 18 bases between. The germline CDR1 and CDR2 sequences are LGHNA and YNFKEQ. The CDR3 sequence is CASSRDKLGGANYGYTF. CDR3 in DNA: TGTGCCAGCAGCCGAGATAAATTGGGGGGAGCTAACTATGGCTACACCTTC.

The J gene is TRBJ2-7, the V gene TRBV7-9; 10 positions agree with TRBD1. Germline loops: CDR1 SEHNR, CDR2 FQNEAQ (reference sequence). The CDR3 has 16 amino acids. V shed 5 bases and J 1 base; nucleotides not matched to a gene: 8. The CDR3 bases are TGTGCCAGCAGCCCCCGACAGGGGGCAGGGTCCTACGAGCAGTACTTC. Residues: CASSPRQGAGSYEQYF.

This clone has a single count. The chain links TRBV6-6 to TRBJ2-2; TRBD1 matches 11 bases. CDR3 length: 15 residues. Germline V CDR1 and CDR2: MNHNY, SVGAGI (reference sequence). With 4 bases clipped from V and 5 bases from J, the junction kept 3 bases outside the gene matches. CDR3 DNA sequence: TGTGCCAGCAGTTGGACAGGGGGCCAGACCGGGGAGCTGTTTTTT. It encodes CASSWTGGQTGELFF.

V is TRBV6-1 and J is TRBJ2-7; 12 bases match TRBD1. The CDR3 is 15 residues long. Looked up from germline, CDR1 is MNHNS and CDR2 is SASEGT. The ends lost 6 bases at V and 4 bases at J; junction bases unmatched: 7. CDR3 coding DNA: TGTGCCAGCAGCCTCGGGACAGGGGGCATTTACGAGCAGTACTTC. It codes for CASSLGTGGIYEQYF.

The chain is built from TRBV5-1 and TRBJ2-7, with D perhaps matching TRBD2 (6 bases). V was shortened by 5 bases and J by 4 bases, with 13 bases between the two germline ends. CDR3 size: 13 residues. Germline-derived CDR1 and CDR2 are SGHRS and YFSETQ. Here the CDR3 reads CASSQVGTYEQYF. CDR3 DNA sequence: TGCGCCAGCAGTCAGGTCGGGACTTACGAGCAGTACTTC.

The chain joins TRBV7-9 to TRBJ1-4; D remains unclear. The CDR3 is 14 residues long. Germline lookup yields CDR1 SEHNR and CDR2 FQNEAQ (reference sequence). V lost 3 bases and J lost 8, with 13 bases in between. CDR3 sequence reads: CASSFLLTGEKLFF. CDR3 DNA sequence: TGTGCCAGCAGCTTCCTCCTAACGGGGGAAAAACTGTTTTTT.

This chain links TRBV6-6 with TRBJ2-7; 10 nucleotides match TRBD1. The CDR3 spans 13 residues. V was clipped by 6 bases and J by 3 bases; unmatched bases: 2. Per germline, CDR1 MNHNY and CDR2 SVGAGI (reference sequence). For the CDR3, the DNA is TGTGCCAGCAGCCGGGACAGGGGCTACGAGCAGTACTTC. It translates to CASSRDRGYEQYF.

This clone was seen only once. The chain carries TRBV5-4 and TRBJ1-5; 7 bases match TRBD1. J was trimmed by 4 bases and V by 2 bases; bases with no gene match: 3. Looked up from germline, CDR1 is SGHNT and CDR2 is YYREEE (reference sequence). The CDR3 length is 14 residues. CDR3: CASSFTGDNQPQHF. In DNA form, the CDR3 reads TGTGCCAGCAGCTTCACAGGGGATAATCAGCCCCAGCATTTT.

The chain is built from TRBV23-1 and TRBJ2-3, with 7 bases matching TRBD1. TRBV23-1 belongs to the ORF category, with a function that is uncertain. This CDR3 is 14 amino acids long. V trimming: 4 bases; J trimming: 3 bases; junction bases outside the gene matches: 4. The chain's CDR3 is CASSLGQLTDTQYF. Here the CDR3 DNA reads TGCGCCAGCAGTCTGGGACAGTTGACAGATACGCAGTATTTT.

The CDR3 here is CASSLVGTNEKLFF. As DNA, the CDR3 is TGTGCCAGCAGTTTGGTCGGAACTAATGAAAAACTGTTTTTT. This chain connects TRBV28 to TRBJ1-4; D unresolved. Germline CDR1 MDHEN, CDR2 SYDVKM. The CDR3 is 14 residues long. Trimming pared 3 bases from V and 1 base from J, leaving 6 bases between.

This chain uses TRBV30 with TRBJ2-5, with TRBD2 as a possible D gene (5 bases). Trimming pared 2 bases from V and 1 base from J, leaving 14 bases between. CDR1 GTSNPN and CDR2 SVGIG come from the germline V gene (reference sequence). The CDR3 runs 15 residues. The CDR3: CAWSRNEGPQETQYF. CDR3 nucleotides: TGTGCCTGGAGTAGGAATGAGGGCCCCCAAGAGACCCAGTACTTC.

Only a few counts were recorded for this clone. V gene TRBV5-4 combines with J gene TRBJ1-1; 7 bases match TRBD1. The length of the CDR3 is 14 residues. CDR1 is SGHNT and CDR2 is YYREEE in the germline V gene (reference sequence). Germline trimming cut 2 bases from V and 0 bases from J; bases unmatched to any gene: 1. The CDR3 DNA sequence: TGTGCCAGCAGCTTCACAGGGGTGAACACTGAAGCTTTCTTT. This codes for CASSFTGVNTEAFF.

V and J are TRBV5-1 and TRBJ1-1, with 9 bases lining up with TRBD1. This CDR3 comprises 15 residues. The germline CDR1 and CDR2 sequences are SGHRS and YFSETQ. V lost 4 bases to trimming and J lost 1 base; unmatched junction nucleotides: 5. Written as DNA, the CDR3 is TGCGCCAGCAGCCCATCGGACAGGGGGAACACTGAAGCTTTCTTT. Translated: CASSPSDRGNTEAFF.

The CDR3 reads CASTLGGIGANVLTF. The DNA for the CDR3 is TGTGCCAGTACCCTCGGGGGGATTGGGGCCAACGTCCTGACTTTC. The chain combines TRBV19 with TRBJ2-6, with 7 bases fitting TRBD2. This CDR3 is 15 amino acids long. Trimming took 7 bases from V and 3 from J; bases not matched to a gene: 6. Germline-derived CDR1 and CDR2 are LNHDA and SQIVND (reference sequence).

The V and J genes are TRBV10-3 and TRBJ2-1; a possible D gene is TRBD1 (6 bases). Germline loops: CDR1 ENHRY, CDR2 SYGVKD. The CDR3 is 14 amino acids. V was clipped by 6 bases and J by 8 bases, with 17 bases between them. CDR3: CAIRRDTLSDEQFF. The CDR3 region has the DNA TGTGCCATCAGACGGGACACCCTTTCCGATGAGCAGTTCTTC.

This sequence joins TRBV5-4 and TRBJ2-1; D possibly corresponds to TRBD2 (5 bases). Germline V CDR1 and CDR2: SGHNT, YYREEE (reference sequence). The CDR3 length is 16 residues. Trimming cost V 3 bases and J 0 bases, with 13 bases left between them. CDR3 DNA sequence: TGTGCCAGCAGCTCAAAAAGCGGAAGCTCCTACAATGAGCAGTTCTTC. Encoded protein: CASSSKSGSSYNEQFF.

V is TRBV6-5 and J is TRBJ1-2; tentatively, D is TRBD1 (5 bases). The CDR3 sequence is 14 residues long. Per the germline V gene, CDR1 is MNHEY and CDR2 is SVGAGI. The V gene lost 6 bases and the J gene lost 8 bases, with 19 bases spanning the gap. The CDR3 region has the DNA TGTGCCAGCAGCCGGGACTTCGCTGTGGGGGGCTACACCTTC. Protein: CASSRDFAVGGYTF.

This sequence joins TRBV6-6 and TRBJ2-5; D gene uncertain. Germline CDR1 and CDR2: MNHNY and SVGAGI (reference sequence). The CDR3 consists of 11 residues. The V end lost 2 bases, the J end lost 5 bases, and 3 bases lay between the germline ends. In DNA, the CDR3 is TGTGCCAGCAGTTACGAGGAGACCCAGTACTTC. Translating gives CASSYEETQYF.

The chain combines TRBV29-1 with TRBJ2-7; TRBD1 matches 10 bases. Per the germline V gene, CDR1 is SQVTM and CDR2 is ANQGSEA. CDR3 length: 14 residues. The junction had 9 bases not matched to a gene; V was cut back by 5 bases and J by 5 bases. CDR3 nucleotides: TGCAGCGTTTTGGGGACAGGGGCGTTGGACGAGCAGTACTTC. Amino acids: CSVLGTGALDEQYF.

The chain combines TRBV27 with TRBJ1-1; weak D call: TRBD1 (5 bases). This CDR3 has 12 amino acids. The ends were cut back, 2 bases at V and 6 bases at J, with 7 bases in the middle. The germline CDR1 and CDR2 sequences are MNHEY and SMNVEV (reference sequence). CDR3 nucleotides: TGTGCCAGCAGTTTACAGGGTTCTGAAGCTTTCTTT. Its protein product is CASSLQGSEAFF.

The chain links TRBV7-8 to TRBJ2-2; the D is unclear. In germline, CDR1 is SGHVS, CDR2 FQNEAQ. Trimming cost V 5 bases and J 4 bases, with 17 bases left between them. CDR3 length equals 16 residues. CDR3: CASSAGSRGATGELFF. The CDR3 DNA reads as TGTGCCAGCAGCGCCGGGTCGAGAGGAGCCACCGGGGAGCTGTTTTTT.

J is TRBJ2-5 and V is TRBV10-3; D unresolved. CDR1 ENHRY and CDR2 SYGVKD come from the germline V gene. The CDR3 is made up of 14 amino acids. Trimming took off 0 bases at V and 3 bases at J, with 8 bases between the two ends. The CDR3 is CAISESGGEETQYF. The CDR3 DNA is TGTGCCATCAGTGAGTCCGGCGGAGAAGAGACCCAGTACTTC.

The CDR3 coding sequence is TGTGCCAGTAGTACCAACGACAGGGTCCCCTATAATTCACCCCTCCACTTT. It encodes CASSTNDRVPYNSPLHF. The J gene is TRBJ1-6, the V gene TRBV19, with 7 bases lining up with TRBD1. Germline lookup yields CDR1 LNHDA and CDR2 SQIVND (reference sequence). Trimming took 4 bases from V and 2 from J; bases not matched to a gene: 8. CDR3 length equals 17 residues.

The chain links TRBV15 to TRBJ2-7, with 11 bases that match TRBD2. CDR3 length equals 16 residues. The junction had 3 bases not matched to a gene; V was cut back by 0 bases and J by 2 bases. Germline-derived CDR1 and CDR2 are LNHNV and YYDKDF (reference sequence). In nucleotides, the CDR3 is TGTGCCACCAGCAGAGATCTAGCGGGAGGTACCTACGAGCAGTACTTC. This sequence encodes CATSRDLAGGTYEQYF.

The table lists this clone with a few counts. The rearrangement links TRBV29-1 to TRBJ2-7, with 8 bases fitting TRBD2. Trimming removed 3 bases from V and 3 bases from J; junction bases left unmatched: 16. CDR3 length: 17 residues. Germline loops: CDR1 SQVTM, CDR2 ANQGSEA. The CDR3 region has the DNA TGCAGCGTTGACGGGGGGGACTTCCCGAATACCTTCTACGAGCAGTACTTC. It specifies CSVDGGDFPNTFYEQYF.

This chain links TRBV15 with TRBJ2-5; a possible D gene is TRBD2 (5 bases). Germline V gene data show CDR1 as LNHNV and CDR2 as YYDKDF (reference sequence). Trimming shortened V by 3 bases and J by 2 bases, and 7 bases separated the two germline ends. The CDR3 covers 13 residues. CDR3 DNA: TGTGCCACCAGCAGGGTAGCGCAAGAGACCCAGTACTTC. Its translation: CATSRVAQETQYF.

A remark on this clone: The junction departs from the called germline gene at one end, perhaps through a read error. CDR3 protein: CSGEQGGTIYF. CDR3 sequence (DNA): TGCAGCGGTGAACAGGGCGGCACCATATATTTT. This chain links TRBV29-1 with TRBJ1-3; D may be TRBD1 (6 bases). The CDR3 is 11 residues long. Germline-derived CDR1 and CDR2 are SQVTM and ANQGSEA.